This TCR beta chain is from a study of blood T cell repertoires in COVID-19. The study drew participants aged about 18 to 89 years from roughly 25 US areas. Cohorts were assigned according to the clinical history that participants reported. Two negative PCRs, clearance, or symptom resolution characterized the recovered Cohort 3 donors. Under the authors' procedure: Reference gene primer amplification yielded estimated nucleated cell counts. Generated by immunoSEQ multiplex PCR, the TCRdb table keeps only in-frame clones and is missing some. The V and J calls and clone size were taken over from that table, and D and trimming were inferred from the DNA. Among about 130,000 clones listed, about 86% were seen once. V shed 1 base and J shed 5 bases, with 18 bases lying between them. The CDR3 loop spans 17 amino acids. Germline CDR1 is SGHAT and CDR2 is FQNNGV.

Input material: PBMCs or T cells enriched from blood (not recorded which). The TCR was taken from a man aged 45-60 years who had recovered from COVID-19. The J gene is TRBJ1-5, the V gene TRBV11-2, with D maybe TRBD1 (5 bases). The CDR3 spells CASSLVDPVQEDQPQHF. DNA for the CDR3: TGTGCCAGCAGCTTAGTCGATCCGGTACAGGAAGATCAGCCCCAGCATTTT.